The next 10 T cell receptor beta chains were all read from a single sample in a study of cytomegalovirus exposure and HLA in healthy donors (dated by TCRdb to about 2017). To prepare the library, the immunoSEQ multiplex PCR assay was applied. The table comes from immuneACCESS by way of TCRdb, which keeps in-frame sequences with V and J called. Part of the clones is missing from these tables; in studies checked, under half for an unresolved V gene and the rest for unknown reasons. This sample is represented by under 150,000 clones; roughly 86% of them were singletons. Approximately 8.7% of the sample comes from the top ten. Specimen: PBMCs. These TCRs come from a man between 18 and 29 years old in good health and CMV-seropositive.

This chain uses TRBV25-1 with TRBJ2-7; 12 bases are a match to TRBD1. The V gene's germline CDR1 is MGHDK and CDR2 SYGVNS. This CDR3 is built from 15 residues. The J segment lost 5 bases and the V segment lost 1 base, leaving 3 bases of the junction unmatched. The CDR3 DNA sequence: TGTGCCAGCAGTGAATGGGGGACAGGGGGCGACGAGCAGTACTTC. Translated: CASSEWGTGGDEQYF.

This chain joins TRBV27 and TRBJ2-3; D is possibly TRBD1 (6 bases). CDR1 is MNHEY, CDR2 SMNVEV, per germline (reference sequence). This CDR3 has 15 residues. The V gene lost 5 bases and the J gene lost 4 bases, with 16 bases spanning the gap. CDR3 DNA sequence: TGTGCCAGCAGTCCTAATCAGGGGCGCCCAGATACGCAGTATTTT. Protein sequence: CASSPNQGRPDTQYF.

V and J are TRBV6-1 and TRBJ2-5, with a possible D match to TRBD1 (6 bases). Germline V gene sequence: CDR1 MNHNS, CDR2 SASEGT. The CDR3 has 14 residues. V was trimmed by 7 bases and J by 1 base, leaving 13 bases between them. CDR3 nucleotide sequence: TGTGCCAGCACAAGGCGGACAGCCCAAGAGACCCAGTACTTC. Protein product: CASTRRTAQETQYF.

V is TRBV19 and J is TRBJ2-2, with D perhaps matching TRBD2 (6 bases). Germline V gene lookup returns CDR1 LNHDA and CDR2 SQIVND (reference sequence). Trimming left V 9 bases short and J 0 bases short, with 8 bases between. The CDR3 sequence is 13 residues long. This chain's CDR3 is CASGLTNTGELFF. Written as DNA, the CDR3 is TGTGCCAGCGGACTAACGAACACCGGGGAGCTGTTTTTT.

This clone was detected only a few times. The rearrangement joins TRBV30 to TRBJ2-7; D is unclear. Germline V lookup: CDR1 GTSNPN, CDR2 SVGIG (reference sequence). The CDR3 sequence is 16 residues long. The germline V and J ends were trimmed by 2 bases and 2 bases, with 19 bases remaining between them. CDR3 bases: TGTGCCTGGAGTCTAGTCCGGTGGCCCGAGGCCTACGAGCAGTACTTC. It is translated as CAWSLVRWPEAYEQYF.

This rearrangement joins TRBV10-3 to TRBJ1-3, with 7 bases fitting TRBD1. In germline, CDR1 is ENHRY, CDR2 SYGVKD. The trim removed 4 bases at V and 2 bases at J, leaving 5 bases unmatched. This CDR3 contains 15 residues. The CDR3 nucleotides are TGTGCCATCAGTGGGACAGGTCGAACTGGAAACACCATATATTTT. Protein sequence: CAISGTGRTGNTIYF.

This clone was recorded a few times. V usage is TRBV30 and J usage is TRBJ1-6, with D hard to call. The CDR3 has 13 residues. Trimming left V 1 base short and J 9 bases short, with 10 bases between. Germline CDR1 and CDR2: GTSNPN and SVGIG (reference sequence). The CDR3 nucleotides read TGTGCCTGGAGTGCGGGATACTCTTCACCCCTCCACTTT. Translated, it gives CAWSAGYSSPLHF.

This chain connects TRBV21-1 to TRBJ2-1; TRBD2 is taken as the D call from the table, unchecked against the DNA. TRBV21-1 is a pseudogene. The CDR3 is made up of 16 amino acids. CDR3 loop: CASSNATSGTYNEQFF. The DNA of the CDR3 is TGTGCCAGCAGCAACGCGACCAGCGGGACCTACAATGAGCAGTTCTTC.

The V and J genes are TRBV4-1 and TRBJ1-1, with 7 bases that match TRBD1. The length of the CDR3 is 14 residues. After removal of 2 bases from V and 3 bases from J, the junction contained 3 bases not matched to a gene. CDR1 and CDR2 from the germline V gene are MGHRA and YSYEKL. As DNA, the CDR3 is TGCGCCAGCAGCCAACTTGACAGGGACACTGAAGCTTTCTTT. It is translated as CASSQLDRDTEAFF.

The V and J genes are TRBV7-2 and TRBJ2-5; TRBD1 matches 7 bases. Germline V gene sequence: CDR1 SGHTA, CDR2 FQGNSA. The CDR3 contains 16 residues. J lost 5 bases, V lost 5 bases, and 14 bases had no gene match. This CDR3 reads CASSGKGALGRETQYF. In DNA, the CDR3 is TGTGCCAGCAGCGGCAAGGGGGCTCTCGGTCGGGAGACCCAGTACTTC.